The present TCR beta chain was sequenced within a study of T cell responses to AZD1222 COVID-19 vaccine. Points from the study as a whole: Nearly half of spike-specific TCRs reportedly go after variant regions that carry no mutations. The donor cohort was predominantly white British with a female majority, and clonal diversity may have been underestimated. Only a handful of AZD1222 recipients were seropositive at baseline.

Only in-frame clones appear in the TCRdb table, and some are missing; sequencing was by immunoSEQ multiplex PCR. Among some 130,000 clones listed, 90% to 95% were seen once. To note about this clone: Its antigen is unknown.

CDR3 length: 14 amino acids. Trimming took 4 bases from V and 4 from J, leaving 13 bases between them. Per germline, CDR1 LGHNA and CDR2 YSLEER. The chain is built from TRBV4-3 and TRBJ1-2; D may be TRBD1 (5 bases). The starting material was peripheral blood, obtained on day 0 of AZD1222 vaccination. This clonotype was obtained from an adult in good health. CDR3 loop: CASSRDSSGYGYTF. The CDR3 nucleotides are TGCGCCAGCAGCCGGGACTCTAGTGGCTATGGCTACACCTTC.